Following are 5 T cell receptor beta chains from one sample sequenced in a study of T cell clonality in common variable immunodeficiency. Findings and limits, study-wide: Fewer deletions and N-nucleotide insertions were reportedly seen in common variable immunodeficiency TCR beta sequences.

The table came from immunoSEQ multiplex PCR; TCRdb's copy has only in-frame clones and leaves some out. The data show tens of thousands of clones, with none appearing a single time. These receptors have no known antigen. The sample was peripheral blood mononuclear cells. All receptors derive from a human donor with common variable immunodeficiency.

This clone has more than one count but fewer than ten. The read gets to within 3 residues of the CDR3 end, and the germline J gene fills in the rest. The chain is built from TRBV6-2 or TRBV6-3 and TRBJ1-2, with 11 bases lining up with TRBD1. Looked up from germline, CDR1 is MNHEY and CDR2 is SVGEGT. The CDR3 length is 16 residues. V was clipped by 6 bases and J by 4 bases; unmatched bases: 10. The CDR3 loop reads CASRVDRGRGIYGYTF. Partial CDR3 DNA: TGTGCCAGCAGAGTGGACAGGGGGCGCGGGATCTATGGC.

This clone was recorded a few times. The read falls 3 residues short of the CDR3 end, and the missing part is taken from the germline J gene. This chain connects TRBV5-1 to TRBJ2-3; 7 nucleotides align to TRBD2. This CDR3 region has 14 residues. Germline V gene data show CDR1 as SGHRS and CDR2 as YFSETQ. V dropped 9 bases and J dropped 6; count of bases not matched to a gene: 13. The CDR3 loop is CATSKGEGSDTQYF. The DNA read from the CDR3 is TGCGCCACCTCCAAAGGGGAGGGTTCGGATACG.

Regarding this clone: The read halts 3 residues ahead of the CDR3 end, with the missing end drawn from the germline J gene. The rearrangement links TRBV30 to TRBJ1-1; D is uncertain. Germline V gene lookup returns CDR1 GTSNPN and CDR2 SVGIG (reference sequence). The ends were cut back, 0 bases at V and 1 base at J, with 6 bases in the middle. The CDR3 sequence is 13 residues long. The CDR3 sequence is CAWSVNRNTEAFF. The part of the CDR3 DNA that was read is TGTGCCTGGAGTGTAAACAGGAACACTGAA. Filled out from reference TRBV30 and TRBJ1-1, the complete variable domain reads SQTIHQWPATLVQPVGSPLSLECTVEGTSNPNLYWYRQAAGRGLQLLFYSVGIGQISSEVPQNLSASRPQDRQFILSSKKLLLSDSGFYLCAWSVNRNTEAFFGQGTRLTVV.

This clone has a count of ten or more. With the read ending 3 residues before the CDR3 end, the germline J gene is used to fill in that end. The gene calls are TRBV2 and TRBJ2-7; TRBD2 aligns across 11 bases. CDR3 length: 16 residues. Germline CDR1 SNHLY, CDR2 FYNNEI. J lost 0 bases, V lost 5 bases, and 6 bases had no gene match. The CDR3 sequence is CASSRTSGSGSYEQYF. Partial CDR3 DNA: TGTGCCAGCAGTAGAACTAGCGGGAGCGGCTCCTACGAG.

This clone showed up just a few times. The DNA ends 3 residues before the CDR3 does, and the rest of the CDR3 is filled in from the germline J gene. This chain uses TRBV18 with TRBJ1-4; the D gene is possibly TRBD1 (5 bases). V lost 6 bases and J 0 bases, leaving 20 bases between the germline ends. Germline CDR1 is KGHSH and CDR2 is LQKENI. This CDR3 comprises 18 residues. CDR3 sequence reads: CASSPPRGLTATNEKLFF. CDR3 DNA, as far as it was read: TGTGCCAGCTCGCCTCCGAGGGGCCTGACGGCAACTAATGAAAAA.